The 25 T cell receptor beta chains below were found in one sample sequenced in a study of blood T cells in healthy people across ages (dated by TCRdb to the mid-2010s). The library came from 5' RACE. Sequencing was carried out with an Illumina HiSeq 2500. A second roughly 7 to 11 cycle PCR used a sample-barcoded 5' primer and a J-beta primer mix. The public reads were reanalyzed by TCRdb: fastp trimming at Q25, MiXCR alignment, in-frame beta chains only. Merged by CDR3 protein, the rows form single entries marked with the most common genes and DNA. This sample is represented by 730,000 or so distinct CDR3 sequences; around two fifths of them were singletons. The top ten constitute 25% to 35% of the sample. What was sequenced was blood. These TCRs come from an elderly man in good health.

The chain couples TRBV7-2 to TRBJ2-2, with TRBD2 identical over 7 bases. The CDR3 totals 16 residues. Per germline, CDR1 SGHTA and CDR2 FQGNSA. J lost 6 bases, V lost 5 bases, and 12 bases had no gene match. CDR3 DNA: TGTGCCAGCAGCCCGAACGGGGGGAGGGCCGCCGGGGAGCTGTTTTTT. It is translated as CASSPNGGRAAGELFF.

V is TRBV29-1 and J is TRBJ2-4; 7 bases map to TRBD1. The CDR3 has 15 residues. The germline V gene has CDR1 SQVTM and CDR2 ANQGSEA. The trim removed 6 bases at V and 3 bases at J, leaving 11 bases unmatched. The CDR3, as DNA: TGCAGCGTCCGCTTAGGGGGCGCCGGCAAAAACATTCAGTACTTC. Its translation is CSVRLGGAGKNIQYF.

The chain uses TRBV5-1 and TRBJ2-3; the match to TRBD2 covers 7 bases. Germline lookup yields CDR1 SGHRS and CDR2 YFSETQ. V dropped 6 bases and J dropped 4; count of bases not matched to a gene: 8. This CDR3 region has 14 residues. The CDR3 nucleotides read TGCGCCAGCACCAGCGGGGCAGTTGCAGATACGCAGTATTTT. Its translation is CASTSGAVADTQYF.

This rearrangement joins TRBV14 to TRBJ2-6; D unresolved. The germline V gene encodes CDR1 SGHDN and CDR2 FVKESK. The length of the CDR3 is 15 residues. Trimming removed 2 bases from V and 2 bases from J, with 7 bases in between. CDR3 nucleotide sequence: TGTGCCAGCAGCCAATACATACCTGGGGCCAACGTCCTGACTTTC. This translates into CASSQYIPGANVLTF.

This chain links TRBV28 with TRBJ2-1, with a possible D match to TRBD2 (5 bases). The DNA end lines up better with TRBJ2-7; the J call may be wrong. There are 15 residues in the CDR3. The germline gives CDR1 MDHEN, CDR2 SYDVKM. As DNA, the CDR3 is TGTGCCAGCAGTCCCGTGGACTCAATCTACAATGAGCAGTACTTC. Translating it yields CASSPVDSIYNEQYF.

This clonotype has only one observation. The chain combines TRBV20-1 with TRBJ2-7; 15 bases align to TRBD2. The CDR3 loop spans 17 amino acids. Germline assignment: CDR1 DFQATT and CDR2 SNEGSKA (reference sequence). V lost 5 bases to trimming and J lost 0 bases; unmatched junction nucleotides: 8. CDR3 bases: TGCAGTGCTCAAAGGGGACTAGCGGGAGGAACCTCCTACGAGCAGTACTTC. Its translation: CSAQRGLAGGTSYEQYF.

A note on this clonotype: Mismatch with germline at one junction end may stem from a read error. The CDR3 region has the DNA TGCGCCAGCAGTAGGGCAGGGTCAGCGCCGGGTTCACCCCCCCACTTT. Its protein product is CASSRAGSAPGSPPHF. The genes are TRBV4-1 and TRBJ1-6, with D possibly matching TRBD1 (5 bases). CDR1 MGHRA and CDR2 YSYEKL come from the germline V gene. This CDR3 is built from 16 residues.

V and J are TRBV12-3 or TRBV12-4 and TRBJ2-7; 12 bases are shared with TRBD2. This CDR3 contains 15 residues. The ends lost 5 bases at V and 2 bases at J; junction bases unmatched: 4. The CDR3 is CASSPRLAGAYEQYF. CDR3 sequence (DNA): TGTGCCAGCAGTCCCAGACTAGCGGGGGCCTACGAGCAGTACTTC.

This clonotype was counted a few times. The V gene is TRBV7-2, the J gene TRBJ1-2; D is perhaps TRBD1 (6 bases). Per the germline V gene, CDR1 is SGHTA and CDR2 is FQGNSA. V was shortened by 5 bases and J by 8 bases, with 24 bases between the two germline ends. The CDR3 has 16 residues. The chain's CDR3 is CASSPNPPPGEGGYTF. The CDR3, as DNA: TGTGCCAGCAGCCCAAATCCCCCCCCAGGGGAAGGCGGCTACACCTTC.

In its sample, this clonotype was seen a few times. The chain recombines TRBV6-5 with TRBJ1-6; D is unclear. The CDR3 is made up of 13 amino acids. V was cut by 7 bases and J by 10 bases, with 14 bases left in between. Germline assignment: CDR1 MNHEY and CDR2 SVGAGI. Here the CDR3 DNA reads TGTGCCAGCACTTCCGGTGGTTACTCACCCCTCCACTTT. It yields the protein CASTSGGYSPLHF.

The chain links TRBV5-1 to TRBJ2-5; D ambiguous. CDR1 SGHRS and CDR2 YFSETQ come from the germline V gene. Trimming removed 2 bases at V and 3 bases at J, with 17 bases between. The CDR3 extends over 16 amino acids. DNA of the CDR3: TGCGCCAGCAGCTTCGGTACCGTCATTGAGAAAGAGACCCAGTACTTC. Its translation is CASSFGTVIEKETQYF.

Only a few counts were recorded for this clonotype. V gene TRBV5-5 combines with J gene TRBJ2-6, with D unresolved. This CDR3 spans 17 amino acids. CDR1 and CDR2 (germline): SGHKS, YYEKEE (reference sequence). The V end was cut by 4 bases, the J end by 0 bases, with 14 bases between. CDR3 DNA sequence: TGTGCCAGCAGCCAAGGAGCCGGTAACTCTGGGGCCAACGTCCTGACTTTC. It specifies CASSQGAGNSGANVLTF.

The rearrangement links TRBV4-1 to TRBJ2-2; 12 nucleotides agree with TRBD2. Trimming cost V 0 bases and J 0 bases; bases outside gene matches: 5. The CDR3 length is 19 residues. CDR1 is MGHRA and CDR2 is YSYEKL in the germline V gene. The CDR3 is CASSQDGLAGKANTGELFF. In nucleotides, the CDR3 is TGCGCCAGCAGCCAAGACGGACTAGCGGGGAAGGCGAACACCGGGGAGCTGTTTTTT.

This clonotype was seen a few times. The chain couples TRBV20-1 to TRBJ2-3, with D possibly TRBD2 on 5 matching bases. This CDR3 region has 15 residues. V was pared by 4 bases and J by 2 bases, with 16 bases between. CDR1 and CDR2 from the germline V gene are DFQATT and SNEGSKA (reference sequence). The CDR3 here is CSAIYTRAYTDTQYF. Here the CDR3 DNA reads TGCAGTGCTATCTACACGAGGGCTTACACAGATACGCAGTATTTT.

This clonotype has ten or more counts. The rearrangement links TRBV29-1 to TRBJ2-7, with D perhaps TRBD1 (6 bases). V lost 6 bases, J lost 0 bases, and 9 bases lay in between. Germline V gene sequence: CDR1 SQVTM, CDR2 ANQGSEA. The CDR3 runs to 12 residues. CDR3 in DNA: TGCAGCGTGGCGGACAGCTCCTACGAGCAGTACTTC. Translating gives CSVADSSYEQYF.

The CDR3 protein is CASSEIAQGQTGANVLTF. CDR3 nucleotide sequence: TGTGCCAGCAGTGAGATTGCGCAGGGGCAAACGGGGGCCAACGTCCTGACTTTC. V and J are TRBV6-1 and TRBJ2-6, with D perhaps TRBD1 (6 bases). The CDR3 has 18 amino acids. V gave up 3 bases and J gave up 4 bases, with 19 bases separating them. Germline-derived CDR1 and CDR2 are MNHNS and SASEGT.

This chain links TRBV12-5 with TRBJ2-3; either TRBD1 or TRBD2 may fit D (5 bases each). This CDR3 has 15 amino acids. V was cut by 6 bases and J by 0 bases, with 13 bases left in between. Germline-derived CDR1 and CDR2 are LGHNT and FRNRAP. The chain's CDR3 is CASGRDGISTDTQYF. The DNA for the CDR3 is TGTGCTAGTGGAAGGGACGGTATAAGCACAGATACGCAGTATTTT.

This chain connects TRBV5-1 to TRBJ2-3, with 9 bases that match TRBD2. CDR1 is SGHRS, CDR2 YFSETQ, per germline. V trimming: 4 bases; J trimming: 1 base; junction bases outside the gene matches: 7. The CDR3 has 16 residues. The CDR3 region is CASSPVVAGGTDTQYF. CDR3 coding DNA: TGCGCCAGCAGCCCGGTGGTAGCGGGGGGCACAGATACGCAGTATTTT.

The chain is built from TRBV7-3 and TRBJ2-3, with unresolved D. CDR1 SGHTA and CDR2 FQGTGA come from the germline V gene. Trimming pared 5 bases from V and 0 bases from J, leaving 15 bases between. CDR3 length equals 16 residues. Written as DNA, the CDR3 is TGTGCCAGCAGCCCCTCCTTGGTTACTAGCACAGATACGCAGTATTTT. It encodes CASSPSLVTSTDTQYF.

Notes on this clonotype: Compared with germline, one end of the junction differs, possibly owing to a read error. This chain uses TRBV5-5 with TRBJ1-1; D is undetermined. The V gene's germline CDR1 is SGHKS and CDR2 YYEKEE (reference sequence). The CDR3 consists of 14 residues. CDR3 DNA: TGTGCCGGCAGCTTGCCCGCGGGGAACACTGAAGCTTTCTTT. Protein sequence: CAGSLPAGNTEAFF.

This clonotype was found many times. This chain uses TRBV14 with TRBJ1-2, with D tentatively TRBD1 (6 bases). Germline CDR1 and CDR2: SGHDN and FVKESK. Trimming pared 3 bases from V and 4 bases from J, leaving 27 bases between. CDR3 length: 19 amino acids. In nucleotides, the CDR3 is TGTGCCAGCAGCCAGCAAGGCAACAGAGGAAGAGAGGGGGGCTATGGCTACACCTTC. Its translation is CASSQQGNRGREGGYGYTF.

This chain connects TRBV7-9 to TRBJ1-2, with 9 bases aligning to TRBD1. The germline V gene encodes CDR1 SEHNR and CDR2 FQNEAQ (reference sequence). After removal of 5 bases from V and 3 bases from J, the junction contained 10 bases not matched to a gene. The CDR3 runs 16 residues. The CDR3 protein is CASSSRDRDYDYGYTF. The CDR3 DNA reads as TGTGCCAGCAGCAGCCGGGACAGGGATTATGACTATGGCTACACCTTC.

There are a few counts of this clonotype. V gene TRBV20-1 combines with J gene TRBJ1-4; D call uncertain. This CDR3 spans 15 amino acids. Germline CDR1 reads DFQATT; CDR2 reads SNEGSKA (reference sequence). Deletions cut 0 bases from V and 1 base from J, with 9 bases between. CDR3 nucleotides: TGCAGTGCTAGAGATCCGGTCTTAACTAATGAAAAACTGTTTTTT. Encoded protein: CSARDPVLTNEKLFF.

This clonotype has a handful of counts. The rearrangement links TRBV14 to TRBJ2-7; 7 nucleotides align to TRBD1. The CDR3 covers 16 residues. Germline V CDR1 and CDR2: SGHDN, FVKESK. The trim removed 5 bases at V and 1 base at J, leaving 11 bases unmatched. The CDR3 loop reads CASSSGTAYPSYEQYF. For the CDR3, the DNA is TGTGCCAGCAGCTCCGGGACAGCCTATCCATCCTACGAGCAGTACTTC.

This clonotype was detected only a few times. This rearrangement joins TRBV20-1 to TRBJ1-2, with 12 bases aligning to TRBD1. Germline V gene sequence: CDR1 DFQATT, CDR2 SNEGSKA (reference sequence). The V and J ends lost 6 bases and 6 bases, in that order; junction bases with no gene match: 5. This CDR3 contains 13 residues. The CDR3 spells CSARDRGLNGYTF. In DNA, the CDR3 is TGCAGTGCCCGGGACAGGGGGCTTAATGGCTACACCTTC.